Below, 17 T cell receptor beta chains from the same sample are listed, as sequenced in a study of cytomegalovirus exposure and HLA in healthy donors. The PCR contained 60 Vbeta and 13 Jbeta primers. Repertoires were generated with immunoSEQ multiplex PCR, while TCRdb's copy carries only in-frame clones and drops some. The sample has about 150,000 clones, around 80% seen once. Sequenced material: PBMCs. These receptors were obtained from a man between 35 and 55 years old in good health and CMV-seronegative.

V and J are TRBV7-9 and TRBJ2-3; a weak D match, TRBD2 (5 bases). This CDR3 is built from 13 residues. With 4 bases removed from V and 3 bases from J, the gap between germline ends came to 8 bases. Germline CDR1 and CDR2: SEHNR and FQNEAQ (reference sequence). The CDR3 DNA reads as TGTGCCAGCAGCTCCCCGGGGACAGATACGCAGTATTTT. Translation: CASSSPGTDTQYF.

V is TRBV7-6 and J is TRBJ2-5; TRBD2 matches 7 bases. The CDR3 contains 14 residues. The V gene's germline CDR1 is SGHVS and CDR2 FNYEAQ. The V segment lost 2 bases and the J segment 4 bases; nucleotides outside the gene matches: 4. The CDR3 region has the DNA TGTGCCAGCAGCTTAACCGGGGGGTCAGAGACCCAGTACTTC. Amino acids: CASSLTGGSETQYF.

V and J are TRBV19 and TRBJ2-7; D might be TRBD2 (6 bases). From germline, CDR1 is LNHDA and CDR2 SQIVND (reference sequence). The V end lost 3 bases, the J end lost 4 bases, and 13 bases lay between the germline ends. The CDR3 loop spans 14 amino acids. DNA of the CDR3: TGTGCCAGTAGTATTCGCCCCGGGGGTTACGAGCAGTACTTC. Translation: CASSIRPGGYEQYF.

The sample holds one count of this clone. The gene calls are TRBV5-1 and TRBJ2-7; D gene unclear. The germline gives CDR1 SGHRS, CDR2 YFSETQ. The V end was cut by 5 bases, the J end by 3 bases, with 12 bases between. CDR3 size: 13 residues. The CDR3 nucleotides are TGCGCCAGCAGTGCGTACCTTAACTACGAGCAGTACTTC. Translation: CASSAYLNYEQYF.

V gene TRBV19 combines with J gene TRBJ2-7; 8 bases agree with TRBD1. J gave up 0 bases and V 3 bases, and 10 bases lay outside the gene matches. This CDR3 comprises 17 residues. CDR1 LNHDA and CDR2 SQIVND come from the germline V gene (reference sequence). CDR3 sequence (DNA): TGTGCCAGTAGTATCGGACAGGGAGACTATTTCTCCTACGAGCAGTACTTC. Translating it yields CASSIGQGDYFSYEQYF.

In this sample, this clone turned up a few times. The rearrangement uses TRBV11-2 and TRBJ2-1; 13 nucleotides agree with TRBD2. CDR3 length equals 17 residues. Germline V gene data show CDR1 as SGHAT and CDR2 as FQNNGV. With V trimmed by 3 bases and J by 7 bases, 9 bases remained unmatched. CDR3 nucleotides: TGTGCCAGCAGCTTCGGGGCCAGGACTAGCGGGAGTAATGAGCAGTTCTTC. It specifies CASSFGARTSGSNEQFF. Based on the CDR3 plus reference TRBV11-2 and TRBJ2-1, the full variable domain is EAGVAQSPRYKIIEKRQSVAFWCNPISGHATLYWYQQILGQGPKLLIQFQNNGVVDDSQLPKDRFSAERLKGVDSTLKIQPAKLEDSAVYLCASSFGARTSGSNEQFFGPGTRLTVL.

The chain uses TRBV5-1 and TRBJ1-6, with 8 bases lining up with TRBD1. Germline V lookup: CDR1 SGHRS, CDR2 YFSETQ. V was clipped by 4 bases and J by 3 bases; unmatched bases: 6. This CDR3 contains 16 residues. The CDR3 region is CASSPTGALYNSPLHF. CDR3 nucleotides: TGCGCCAGCAGCCCGACAGGGGCCCTCTATAATTCACCCCTCCACTTT.

This chain joins TRBV27 and TRBJ1-6; tentative D call: TRBD1 (6 bases). Trimming stripped 3 bases from V and 11 bases from J, with 14 bases between. The V gene's germline CDR1 is MNHEY and CDR2 SMNVEV (reference sequence). This CDR3 region has 14 residues. The chain's CDR3 is CASSFDRTFPPLHF. DNA of the CDR3: TGTGCCAGCAGTTTCGACAGGACTTTTCCACCCCTCCACTTT.

The chain links TRBV28 to TRBJ2-2, with D perhaps matching TRBD1 (6 bases). The CDR3 extends over 14 amino acids. The V gene's germline CDR1 is MDHEN and CDR2 SYDVKM. The ends were cut back, 9 bases at V and 2 bases at J, with 13 bases in the middle. CDR3: CASRDNLNTGELFF. The CDR3 region has the DNA TGTGCCAGTCGGGACAACTTAAACACCGGGGAGCTGTTTTTT. The variable domain in full, with the rest retrieved from reference TRBV28 and TRBJ2-2, is DVKVTQSSRYLVKRTGEKVFLECVQDMDHENMFWYRQDPGLGLRLIYFSYDVKMKEKGDIPEGYSVSREKKERFSLILESASTNQTSMYLCASRDNLNTGELFFGEGSRLTVL.

This chain connects TRBV18 to TRBJ2-3; 8 nucleotides agree with TRBD1. The V segment lost 3 bases and the J segment 4 bases; nucleotides outside the gene matches: 12. CDR3 length: 17 residues. CDR1 and CDR2 (germline): KGHSH, LQKENI. The CDR3 DNA reads as TGTGCCAGCTCACCTCTGACTCCGGGACAGGACCCAGATACGCAGTATTTT. Amino acid sequence: CASSPLTPGQDPDTQYF. Variable domain in full (rest from reference TRBV18 and TRBJ2-3): NAGVMQNPRHLVRRRGQEARLRCSPMKGHSHVYWYRQLPEEGLKFMVYLQKENIIDESGMPKERFSAEFPKEGPSILRIQQVVRGDSAAYFCASSPLTPGQDPDTQYFGPGTRLTVL.

Concerning this clone itself: The germline gene is not matched at one end of the junction; a read error may be the cause. At the DNA level, this CDR3 is encoded by other sequences in the same sample as well. The chain uses TRBV29-1 and TRBJ2-7; 9 bases agree with TRBD1. This CDR3 is 13 amino acids long. Germline V gene data show CDR1 as SQVTM and CDR2 as ANQGSEA. CDR3 sequence (DNA): TGCAGCGTAGAAGGACAGGGGATTTACGAGCAGTACTTC. This encodes CSVEGQGIYEQYF.

J is TRBJ2-1 and V is TRBV5-1; 13 bases map to TRBD2. Germline V gene data show CDR1 as SGHRS and CDR2 as YFSETQ. The V and J ends lost 4 bases and 6 bases, in that order; junction bases with no gene match: 10. The CDR3 runs 17 residues. CDR3 in DNA: TGCGCCAGCAGCCCGGGACTAGCGGGAAGGGTTGGCAATGAGCAGTTCTTC. This sequence encodes CASSPGLAGRVGNEQFF.

The V and J genes are TRBV6-1 and TRBJ2-5; TRBD1 matches at 9 bases. This CDR3 has 13 residues. The germline V gene has CDR1 MNHNS and CDR2 SASEGT. V shed 4 bases and J 3 bases; nucleotides not matched to a gene: 0. CDR3 sequence: CASSGTGEETQYF. The CDR3 DNA is TGTGCCAGCAGTGGGACAGGGGAAGAGACCCAGTACTTC.

J is TRBJ2-3 and V is TRBV5-1; TRBD2 is a possible D gene (6 bases). V dropped 3 bases and J dropped 6 bases, with 11 bases sitting between them. In germline, CDR1 is SGHRS, CDR2 YFSETQ. The CDR3 extends over 13 amino acids. CDR3: CASSSTSQDTQYF. The CDR3, as DNA: TGCGCCAGCAGCTCGACTAGTCAGGATACGCAGTATTTT.

The chain has TRBV5-1 and TRBJ2-5; 9 bases map to TRBD1. The end of the DNA is better explained by TRBJ2-7, so the J call may be wrong. Germline V gene lookup returns CDR1 SGHRS and CDR2 YFSETQ. CDR3 length: 15 amino acids. In DNA form, the CDR3 reads TGCGCCAGCAGCCCTTTGCCGGGACAGGGTTACGAGCAGTACTTC. It yields the protein CASSPLPGQGYEQYF.

This chain links TRBV7-9 with TRBJ2-1; 11 bases map to TRBD2. The junction had 7 bases not matched to a gene; V was cut back by 4 bases and J by 2 bases. The V gene's germline CDR1 is SEHNR and CDR2 FQNEAQ (reference sequence). The CDR3 covers 17 residues. The CDR3 coding sequence is TGTGCCAGCAGCTCGTATGGGACTAGCGGAACCTACAATGAGCAGTTCTTC. It codes for CASSSYGTSGTYNEQFF.

The chain links TRBV6-1 to TRBJ2-7; D is ambiguous. CDR1 is MNHNS and CDR2 is SASEGT in the germline V gene. The CDR3 has 13 amino acids. Trimming removed 6 bases from V and 6 bases from J, with 15 bases in between. The CDR3 reads CASSPTHPREQYF. In DNA form, the CDR3 reads TGTGCCAGCAGCCCTACCCACCCTCGCGAGCAGTACTTC.